This record looks at one T cell receptor (beta chain) sequence and its context. Its antigen is undetermined. Repertoires were generated with immunoSEQ multiplex PCR, while TCRdb's copy carries only in-frame clones and drops some. The table includes approximately 13,000 clones, approximately 72% detected once. Germline CDR1 is MGHRA and CDR2 is YSYEKL. Trimming stripped 3 bases from V and 0 bases from J, with 15 bases between. This CDR3 has 17 amino acids. The sample originates from a study of neoadjuvant anti-PD-1 for oral cavity cancer. The overall study: Before surgery, most patients got three to four biweekly 3 mg/kg nivolumab doses. Patients without progression received a fourth nivolumab dose around day 43, then surgical resection on days 50-56. Broader study findings: Higher pretreatment blood Treg/Th17 ratios correlated with higher pretreatment blood and lower post-treatment tumor TCRbeta clonality.

Specified time point: after neoadjuvant nivolumab, at surgical resection. These newly diagnosed stage II-IVA oral cavity squamous cell carcinoma patients had no prior systemic or radiation treatment. The sequence was obtained from a person between 40 and 80 years old with oral cavity squamous cell carcinoma. The chain recombines TRBV4-1 with TRBJ1-3; perhaps TRBD1 as D (6 bases). The sample was PBMCs, taken after nivolumab (anti-PD-1) treatment. CDR3 in amino acids: CASSHLGQISSGNTIYF. The CDR3 DNA sequence: TGCGCCAGCAGCCATCTCGGACAGATTAGCTCTGGAAACACCATATATTTT.